This passage covers 18 T cell receptor beta chains from one sample sequenced in a study of blood T cell repertoires in COVID-19. Some clones are missing from TCRdb's copy, which holds only in-frame ones; the method was immunoSEQ multiplex PCR. Altogether under 100,000 clones are present, around 87% being singletons, with the ten largest covering roughly 1.2%. The sequenced sample consisted of peripheral blood. The receptors were sampled from a human donor in a cohort sampled during active COVID-19.

V is TRBV11-3 and J is TRBJ2-1; perhaps TRBD2 as D (5 bases). Germline V gene sequence: CDR1 SGHNT, CDR2 YENEEA. V was pared by 3 bases and J by 5 bases, with 8 bases between. The CDR3 contains 13 residues. The CDR3 protein is CASSFSGNNEQFF. Written as DNA, the CDR3 is TGTGCCAGCAGCTTTTCGGGGAACAATGAGCAGTTCTTC. The full variable domain, with the rest looked up from reference TRBV11-3 and TRBJ2-1, is EAGVVQSPRYKIIEKKQPVAFWCNPISGHNTLYWYLQNLGQGPELLIRYENEEAVDDSQLPKDRFSAERLKGVDSTLKIQPAELGDSAVYLCASSFSGNNEQFFGPGTRLTVL.

This clone was recorded a few times. Other DNA sequences within the sample encode an identical CDR3. This CDR3 reads CASRLAGGPGTDTQYF. The CDR3, as DNA: TGTGCCAGCAGACTAGCGGGAGGGCCAGGGACAGATACGCAGTATTTT. The rearrangement uses TRBV2 and TRBJ2-3, with TRBD2 identical over 13 bases. Germline CDR1 is SNHLY and CDR2 is FYNNEI. This CDR3 spans 16 amino acids. J lost 3 bases, V lost 6 bases, and 6 bases had no gene match.

The J gene is TRBJ2-2, the V gene TRBV28; 11 nucleotides match TRBD2. With 4 bases clipped from V and 2 bases from J, the junction kept 9 bases outside the gene matches. Germline V gives CDR1 MDHEN, CDR2 SYDVKM. The CDR3 totals 18 residues. Here the CDR3 reads CASSSRTSGLPNTGELFF. Here the CDR3 DNA reads TGTGCCAGCAGTTCGAGGACTAGCGGGCTACCCAACACCGGGGAGCTGTTTTTT.

J is TRBJ2-4 and V is TRBV6-5; TRBD1 matches 9 bases. The ends lost 6 bases at V and 3 bases at J; junction bases unmatched: 3. The CDR3 is 14 residues long. Per germline, CDR1 MNHEY and CDR2 SVGAGI. The CDR3: CASSPTGGKNIQYF. The DNA for the CDR3 is TGTGCCAGCAGCCCGACAGGGGGCAAAAACATTCAGTACTTC.

Regarding this clone: Additional DNA sequences in this sample encode the identical CDR3. The J gene is TRBJ1-3, the V gene TRBV10-1; D unresolved. The CDR3 length is 14 residues. Germline CDR1 reads WNHNN; CDR2 reads SYGVQD (reference sequence). V was pared by 2 bases and J by 0 bases, with 5 bases between. The CDR3 region is CASSEDTSGNTIYF. CDR3 coding DNA: TGCGCCAGCAGTGAGGACACCTCTGGAAACACCATATATTTT.

The V gene is TRBV9, the J gene TRBJ2-7, with D possibly being TRBD1 (5 bases). With 0 bases removed from V and 5 bases from J, the gap between germline ends came to 9 bases. Germline CDR1 reads SGDLS; CDR2 reads YYNGEE. CDR3 length equals 13 residues. The DNA of the CDR3 is TGTGCCAGCAGCGTAGCTGACAGCAACGAGCAGTACTTC. Its protein product is CASSVADSNEQYF.

The rearrangement links TRBV5-1 to TRBJ2-2; 9 positions match TRBD1. The CDR3 is 16 residues long. CDR1 and CDR2 from the germline V gene are SGHRS and YFSETQ. Trimming removed 4 bases from V and 4 bases from J; junction bases left unmatched: 8. The CDR3 DNA sequence: TGCGCCAGCAGCGACGGACAGGGGCAGTCCACCGGGGAGCTGTTTTTT. It is translated as CASSDGQGQSTGELFF.

The sample holds a few counts of this clone. V is TRBV19 and J is TRBJ1-4, with TRBD1 identical over 7 bases. Trimming at V came to 4 bases and at J to 7 bases, leaving 6 bases not matched to a gene. CDR1 and CDR2 (germline): LNHDA, SQIVND (reference sequence). The CDR3 sequence is 14 residues long. The CDR3 nucleotides read TGTGCCAGTAGTACCGGAGACAGGGCTGAAAAACTGTTTTTT. As protein: CASSTGDRAEKLFF. The whole variable domain, filled in from reference TRBV19 and TRBJ1-4, reads DGGITQSPKYLFRKEGQNVTLSCEQNLNHDAMYWYRQDPGQGLRLIYYSQIVNDFQKGDIAEGYSVSREKKESFPLTVTSAQKNPTAFYLCASSTGDRAEKLFFGSGTQLSVL.

V usage is TRBV2 and J usage is TRBJ1-1, with 10 bases matching TRBD1. V was clipped by 7 bases and J by 2 bases; unmatched bases: 13. The germline gives CDR1 SNHLY, CDR2 FYNNEI. The CDR3 contains 17 residues. The chain's CDR3 is CASTRPRDRGSNTEAFF. CDR3 bases: TGTGCCAGCACCCGCCCCCGGGACAGGGGATCAAACACTGAAGCTTTCTTT.

The chain employs TRBV10-3 and TRBJ2-3; 8 bases are a match to TRBD1. V trimming: 6 bases; J trimming: 2 bases; junction bases outside the gene matches: 4. Germline V gives CDR1 ENHRY, CDR2 SYGVKD. This CDR3 is built from 14 residues. The CDR3 region is CAIRDRDTTDTQYF. For the CDR3, the DNA is TGTGCCATCAGGGACAGGGATACCACAGATACGCAGTATTTT.

This chain's CDR3 is CARSLGGGGSEQFF. The DNA for the CDR3 is TGTGCCAGAAGCCTGGGCGGAGGGGGCTCGGAGCAGTTCTTC. V and J are TRBV9 and TRBJ2-1; maybe TRBD1 (7 bases). The germline gives CDR1 SGDLS, CDR2 YYNGEE. CDR3 size: 14 residues. The V end lost 8 bases, the J end lost 10 bases, and 22 bases lay between the germline ends.

The CDR3 coding sequence is TGCAGCGTTGCCGTCGACATGCCCCCCTACGAGCAGTACTTC. Translating gives CSVAVDMPPYEQYF. The chain has TRBV29-1 and TRBJ2-7; D call uncertain. V was shortened by 4 bases and J by 2 bases, with 15 bases between the two germline ends. This CDR3 spans 14 amino acids. CDR1 is SQVTM and CDR2 is ANQGSEA in the germline V gene.

This clone was seen at least ten times. This chain links TRBV7-8 with TRBJ1-3, with D possibly TRBD1 on 5 matching bases. Per germline, CDR1 SGHVS and CDR2 FQNEAQ. The CDR3 consists of 15 residues. V was cut by 0 bases and J by 0 bases, with 6 bases left in between. CDR3 in DNA: TGTGCCAGCAGCTTAGCGACAGACTCTGGAAACACCATATATTTT. Amino acids: CASSLATDSGNTIYF.

As DNA, the CDR3 is TGTGCCAGCAGCCTTTCCGGGACTAGCGTGTTCGATGAGCAGTTCTTC. Its translation: CASSLSGTSVFDEQFF. V usage is TRBV7-9 and J usage is TRBJ2-1; the match to TRBD2 covers 10 bases. The CDR3 is made up of 16 amino acids. Germline CDR1 reads SEHNR; CDR2 reads FQNEAQ (reference sequence). With V trimmed by 5 bases and J by 8 bases, 12 bases remained unmatched.

The chain joins TRBV28 to TRBJ2-7; 9 bases are shared with TRBD2. Looked up from germline, CDR1 is MDHEN and CDR2 is SYDVKM. CDR3 length: 15 residues. V lost 3 bases and J lost 3; bases outside the gene matches: 6. This CDR3 reads CASSLAGGGGYEQYF. CDR3 DNA: TGTGCCAGCAGTTTGGCGGGAGGGGGGGGCTACGAGCAGTACTTC.

This sequence joins TRBV4-1 and TRBJ1-2, with D possibly TRBD1 on 6 matching bases. Germline V gene data show CDR1 as MGHRA and CDR2 as YSYEKL. Trimming shortened V by 1 base and J by 5 bases, and 8 bases separated the two germline ends. The CDR3 runs to 13 residues. The CDR3 bases are TGCGCCAGCAGCCAAGCTACAGGGTATGGCTACACCTTC. Its protein is CASSQATGYGYTF.

The V call is TRBV9, the J call TRBJ2-3; 9 nucleotides line up with TRBD2. The CDR3 is made up of 18 amino acids. The germline gives CDR1 SGDLS, CDR2 YYNGEE. Unmatched junction bases numbered 14, after V lost 4 bases and J lost 2 bases. The CDR3 here is CASSPIQPGLAYTDTQYF. The DNA of the CDR3 is TGTGCCAGCAGCCCTATCCAGCCGGGACTAGCCTACACAGATACGCAGTATTTT.

The chain joins TRBV6-5 to TRBJ2-1; 10 bases align to TRBD2. V was pared by 6 bases and J by 4 bases, with 6 bases of the junction left unmatched. Looked up from germline, CDR1 is MNHEY and CDR2 is SVGAGI. This CDR3 is 15 amino acids long. The CDR3 reads CASSIAGGVYNEQFF. The CDR3 region has the DNA TGTGCCAGCAGCATAGCGGGAGGCGTGTACAATGAGCAGTTCTTC.